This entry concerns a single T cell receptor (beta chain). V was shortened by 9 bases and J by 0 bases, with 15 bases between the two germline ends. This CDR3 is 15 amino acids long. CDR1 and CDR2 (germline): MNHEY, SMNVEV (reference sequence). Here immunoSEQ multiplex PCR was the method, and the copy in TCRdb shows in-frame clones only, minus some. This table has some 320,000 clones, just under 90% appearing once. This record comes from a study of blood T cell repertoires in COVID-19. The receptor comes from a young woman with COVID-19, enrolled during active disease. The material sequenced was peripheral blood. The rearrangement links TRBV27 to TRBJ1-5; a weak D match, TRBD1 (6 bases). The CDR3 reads CASKQGLYSNQPQHF. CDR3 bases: TGTGCCAGTAAGCAGGGGCTATATAGCAATCAGCCCCAGCATTTT.